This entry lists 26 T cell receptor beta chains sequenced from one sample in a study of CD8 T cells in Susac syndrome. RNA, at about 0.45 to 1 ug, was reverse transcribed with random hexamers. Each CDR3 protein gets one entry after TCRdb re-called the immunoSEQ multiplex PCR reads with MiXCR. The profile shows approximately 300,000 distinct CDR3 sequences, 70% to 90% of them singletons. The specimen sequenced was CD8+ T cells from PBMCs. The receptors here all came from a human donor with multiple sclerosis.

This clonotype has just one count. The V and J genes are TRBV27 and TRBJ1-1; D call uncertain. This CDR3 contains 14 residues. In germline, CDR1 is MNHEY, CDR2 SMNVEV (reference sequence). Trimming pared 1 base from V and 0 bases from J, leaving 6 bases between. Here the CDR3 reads CASSLLGMNTEAFF. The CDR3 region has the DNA TGTGCCAGCAGTTTATTAGGGATGAACACTGAAGCTTTCTTT.

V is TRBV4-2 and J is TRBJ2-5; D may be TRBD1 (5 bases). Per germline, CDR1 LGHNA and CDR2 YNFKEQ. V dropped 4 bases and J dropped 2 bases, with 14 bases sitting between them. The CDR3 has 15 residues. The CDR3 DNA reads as TGTGCCAGCAGCCCACGGACGGACATACAAGAGACCCAGTACTTC. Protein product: CASSPRTDIQETQYF.

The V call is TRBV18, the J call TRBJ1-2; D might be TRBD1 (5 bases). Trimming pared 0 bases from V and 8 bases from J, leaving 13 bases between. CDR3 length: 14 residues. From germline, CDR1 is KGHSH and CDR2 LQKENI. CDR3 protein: CASSPPIGAGGYTF. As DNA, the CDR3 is TGTGCCAGCTCACCACCGATAGGGGCCGGGGGCTACACCTTC. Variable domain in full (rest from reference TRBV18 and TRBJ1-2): NAGVMQNPRHLVRRRGQEARLRCSPMKGHSHVYWYRQLPEEGLKFMVYLQKENIIDESGMPKERFSAEFPKEGPSILRIQQVVRGDSAAYFCASSPPIGAGGYTFGSGTRLTVV.

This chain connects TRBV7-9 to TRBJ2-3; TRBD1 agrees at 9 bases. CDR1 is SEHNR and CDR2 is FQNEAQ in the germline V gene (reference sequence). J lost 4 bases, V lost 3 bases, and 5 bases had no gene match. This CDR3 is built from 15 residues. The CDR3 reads CASSFTGGSSDTQYF. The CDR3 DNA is TGTGCCAGCAGCTTTACAGGGGGCTCCTCAGATACGCAGTATTTT.

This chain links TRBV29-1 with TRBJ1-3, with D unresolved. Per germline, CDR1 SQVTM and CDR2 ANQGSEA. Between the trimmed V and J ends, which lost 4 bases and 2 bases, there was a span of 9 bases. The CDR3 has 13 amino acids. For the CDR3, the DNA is TGCAGCGTTGTGGGGATTACTGGAAACACCATATATTTT. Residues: CSVVGITGNTIYF.

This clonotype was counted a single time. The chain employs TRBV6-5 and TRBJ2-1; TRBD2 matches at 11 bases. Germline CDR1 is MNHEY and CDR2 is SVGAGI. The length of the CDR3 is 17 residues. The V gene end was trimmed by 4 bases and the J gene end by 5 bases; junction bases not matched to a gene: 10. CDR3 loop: CASSFTGGLAGNNEQFF. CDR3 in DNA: TGTGCCAGCAGTTTCACAGGCGGACTAGCGGGTAACAATGAGCAGTTCTTC.

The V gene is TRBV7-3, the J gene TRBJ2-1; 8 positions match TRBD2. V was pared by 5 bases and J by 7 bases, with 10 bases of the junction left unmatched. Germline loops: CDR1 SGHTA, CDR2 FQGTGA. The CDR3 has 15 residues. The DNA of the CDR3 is TGTGCCAGCAGCCTCCTCGGGGGGGCCGCAAATGAGCAGTTCTTC. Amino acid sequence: CASSLLGGAANEQFF.

Here the CDR3 DNA reads TGTGCCAGCAGTTTTCGACTAGCGGGAGAGGCATCGTATGAGCAGTTCTTC. This encodes CASSFRLAGEASYEQFF. The rearrangement uses TRBV28 and TRBJ2-1; TRBD2 aligns across 12 bases. This CDR3 is built from 17 residues. Germline loops: CDR1 MDHEN, CDR2 SYDVKM. Germline trimming cut 3 bases from V and 8 bases from J; bases unmatched to any gene: 11. Using reference TRBV28 and TRBJ2-1 for the parts outside the CDR3, the full variable domain is DVKVTQSSRYLVKRTGEKVFLECVQDMDHENMFWYRQDPGLGLRLIYFSYDVKMKEKGDIPEGYSVSREKKERFSLILESASTNQTSMYLCASSFRLAGEASYEQFFGPGTRLTVL.

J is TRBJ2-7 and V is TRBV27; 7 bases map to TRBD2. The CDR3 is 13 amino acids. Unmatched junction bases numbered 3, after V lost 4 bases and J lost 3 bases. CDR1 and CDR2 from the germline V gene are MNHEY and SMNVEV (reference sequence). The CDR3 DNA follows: TGTGCCAGCAGTTGGGGGACTAACTACGAGCAGTACTTC. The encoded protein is CASSWGTNYEQYF.

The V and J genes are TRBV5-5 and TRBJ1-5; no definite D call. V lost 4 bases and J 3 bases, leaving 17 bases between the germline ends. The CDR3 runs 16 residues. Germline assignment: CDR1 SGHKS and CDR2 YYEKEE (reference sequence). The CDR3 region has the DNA TGTGCCAGCAGCCCCTCAACCGACCATCTCAATCAGCCCCAGCATTTT. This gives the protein CASSPSTDHLNQPQHF.

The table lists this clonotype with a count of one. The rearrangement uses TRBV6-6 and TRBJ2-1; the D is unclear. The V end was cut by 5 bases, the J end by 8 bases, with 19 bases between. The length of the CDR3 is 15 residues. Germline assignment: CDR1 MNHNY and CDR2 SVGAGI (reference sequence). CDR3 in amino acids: CASSDPPKRHDEQFF. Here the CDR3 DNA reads TGTGCCAGCAGTGACCCACCGAAAAGACATGATGAGCAGTTCTTC.

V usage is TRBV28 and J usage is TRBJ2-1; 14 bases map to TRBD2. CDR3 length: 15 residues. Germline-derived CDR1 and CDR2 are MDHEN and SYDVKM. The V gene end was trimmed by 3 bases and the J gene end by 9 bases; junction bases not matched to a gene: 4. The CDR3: CASSLGLAGVVEQFF. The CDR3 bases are TGTGCCAGCAGTTTGGGACTAGCGGGAGTAGTTGAGCAGTTCTTC.

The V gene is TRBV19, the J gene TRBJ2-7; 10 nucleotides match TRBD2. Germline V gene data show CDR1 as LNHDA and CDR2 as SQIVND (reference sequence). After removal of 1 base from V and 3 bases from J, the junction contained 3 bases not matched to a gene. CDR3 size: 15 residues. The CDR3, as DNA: TGTGCCAGTAGTATAGGTTCTAGCGGGAGCTACGAGCAGTACTTC. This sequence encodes CASSIGSSGSYEQYF.

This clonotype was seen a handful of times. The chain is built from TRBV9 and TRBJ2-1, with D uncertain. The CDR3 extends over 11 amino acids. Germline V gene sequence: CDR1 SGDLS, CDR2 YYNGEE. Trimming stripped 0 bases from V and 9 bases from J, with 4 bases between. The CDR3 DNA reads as TGTGCCAGCAGCGTAGCGGGTGAGCAGTTCTTC. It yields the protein CASSVAGEQFF.

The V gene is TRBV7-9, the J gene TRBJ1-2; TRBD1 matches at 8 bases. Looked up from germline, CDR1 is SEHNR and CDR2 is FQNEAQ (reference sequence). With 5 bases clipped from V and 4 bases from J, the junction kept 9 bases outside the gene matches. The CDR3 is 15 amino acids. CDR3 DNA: TGTGCCAGCAGCATGCCGACAGGGGCCCCCTATGGCTACACCTTC. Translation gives CASSMPTGAPYGYTF. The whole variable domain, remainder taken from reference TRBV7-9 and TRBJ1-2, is DTGVSQNPRHKITKRGQNVTFRCDPISEHNRLYWYRQTLGQGPEFLTYFQNEAQLEKSRLLSDRFSAERPKGSFSTLEIQRTEQGDSAMYLCASSMPTGAPYGYTFGSGTRLTVV.

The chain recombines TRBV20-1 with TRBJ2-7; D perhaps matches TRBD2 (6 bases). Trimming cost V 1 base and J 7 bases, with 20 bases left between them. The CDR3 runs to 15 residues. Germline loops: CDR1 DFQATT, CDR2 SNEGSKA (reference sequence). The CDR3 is CSARGGDLGLWEQYF. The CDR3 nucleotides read TGCAGTGCTAGAGGGGGGGACTTGGGATTGTGGGAGCAGTACTTC.

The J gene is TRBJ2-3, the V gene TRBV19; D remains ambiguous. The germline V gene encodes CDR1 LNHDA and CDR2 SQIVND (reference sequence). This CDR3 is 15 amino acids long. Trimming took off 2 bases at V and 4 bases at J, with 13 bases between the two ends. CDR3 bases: TGTGCCAGTAGTATAATAGGTGGAGTCCCAGATACGCAGTATTTT. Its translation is CASSIIGGVPDTQYF.

CDR3 loop: CASSFGGGNTIYF. CDR3 coding DNA: TGTGCCAGCAGTTTCGGAGGGGGAAACACCATATATTTT. The chain is built from TRBV27 and TRBJ1-3; D remains ambiguous. Germline V gives CDR1 MNHEY, CDR2 SMNVEV (reference sequence). Between the trimmed V and J ends, which lost 3 bases and 4 bases, there was a span of 7 bases. The CDR3 extends over 13 amino acids.

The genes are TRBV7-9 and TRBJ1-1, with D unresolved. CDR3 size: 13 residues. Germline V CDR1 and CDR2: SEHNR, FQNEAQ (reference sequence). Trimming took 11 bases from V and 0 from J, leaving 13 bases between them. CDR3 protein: CAGDGGLNTEAFF. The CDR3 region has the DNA TGTGCCGGGGATGGAGGGTTGAACACTGAAGCTTTCTTT.

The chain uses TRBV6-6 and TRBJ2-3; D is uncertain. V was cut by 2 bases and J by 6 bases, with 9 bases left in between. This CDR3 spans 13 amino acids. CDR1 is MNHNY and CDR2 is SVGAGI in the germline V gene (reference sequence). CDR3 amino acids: CASSYPEWDTQYF. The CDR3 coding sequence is TGTGCCAGCAGTTACCCTGAGTGGGATACGCAGTATTTT.

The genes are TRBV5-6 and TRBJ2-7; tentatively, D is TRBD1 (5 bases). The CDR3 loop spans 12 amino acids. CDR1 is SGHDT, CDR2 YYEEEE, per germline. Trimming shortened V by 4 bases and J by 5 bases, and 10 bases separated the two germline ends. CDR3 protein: CASSLLRDEQYF. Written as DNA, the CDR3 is TGTGCCAGCAGCCTCCTCAGGGACGAGCAGTACTTC.

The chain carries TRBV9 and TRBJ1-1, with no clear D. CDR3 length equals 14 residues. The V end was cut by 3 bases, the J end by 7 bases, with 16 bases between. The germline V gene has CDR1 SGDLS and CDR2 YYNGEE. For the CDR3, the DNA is TGTGCCAGCAGCGCCAATACGAAGAAGTTTGAAGCTTTCTTT. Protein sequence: CASSANTKKFEAFF.

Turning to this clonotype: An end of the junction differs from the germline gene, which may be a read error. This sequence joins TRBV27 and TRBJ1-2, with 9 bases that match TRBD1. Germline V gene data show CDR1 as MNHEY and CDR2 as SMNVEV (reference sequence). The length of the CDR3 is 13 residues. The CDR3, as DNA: TGTGCCATCAGTACAGGGGGCTTGGGGAGCTACACCTTC. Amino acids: CAISTGGLGSYTF.

This CDR3 is CASSPTYRETGTDTQYF. The CDR3 DNA sequence: TGTGCCAGCAGCCCTACCTACCGGGAGACGGGCACAGATACGCAGTATTTT. The V and J genes are TRBV9 and TRBJ2-3; perhaps TRBD2 as D (6 bases). There are 17 residues in the CDR3. The V gene's germline CDR1 is SGDLS and CDR2 YYNGEE. With 4 bases removed from V and 1 base from J, the gap between germline ends came to 19 bases.

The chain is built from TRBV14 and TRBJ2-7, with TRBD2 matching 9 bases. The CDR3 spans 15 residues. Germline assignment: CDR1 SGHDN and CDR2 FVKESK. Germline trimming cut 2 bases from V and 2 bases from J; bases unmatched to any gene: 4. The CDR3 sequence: CASSQTSGPAYEQYF. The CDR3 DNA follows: TGTGCCAGCAGCCAAACTAGCGGGCCCGCCTACGAGCAGTACTTC.

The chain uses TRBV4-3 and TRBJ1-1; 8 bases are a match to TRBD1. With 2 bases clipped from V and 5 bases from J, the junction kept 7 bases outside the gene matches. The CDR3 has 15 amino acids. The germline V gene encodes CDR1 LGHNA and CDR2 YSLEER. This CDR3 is CASSQLTGGSTEAFF. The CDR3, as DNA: TGCGCCAGCAGCCAACTTACAGGGGGATCAACTGAAGCTTTCTTT.